The present TCR beta chain was sequenced within a study of OX40 agonist ivuxolimab in advanced cancers. The method was immunoSEQ multiplex PCR; TCRdb's version includes in-frame clones alone and lacks a portion of them. The sample consists of roughly 60,000 clones, roughly 80% of them appearing once. Looked up from germline, CDR1 is SQVTM and CDR2 is ANQGSEA. CDR3 length equals 10 residues. Trimming shortened V by 3 bases and J by 8 bases, and 7 bases separated the two germline ends. The sample in question was CD4+ or CD8+ T cells sorted from blood, obtained in a trial of the OX40 agonist ivuxolimab. The V call is TRBV29-1, the J call TRBJ1-1; D not certain. The receptor was isolated from an adult with an advanced solid tumor such as melanoma, head and neck, liver or kidney cancer. The CDR3 is CSVDFREAFF. In nucleotides, the CDR3 is TGCAGCGTTGACTTTCGGGAAGCTTTCTTT. Variable domain in full (rest from reference TRBV29-1 and TRBJ1-1): SAVISQKPSRDICQRGTSLTIQCQVDSQVTMMFWYRQQPGQSLTLIATANQGSEATYESGFVIDKFPISRPNLTFSTLTVSNMSPEDSSIYLCSVDFREAFFGQGTRLTVV.